Presented here are 32 T cell receptor beta chains from one specimen sequenced in a study of Ad26.COV2.S vaccination and SARS-CoV-2 variants. Assay: immunoSEQ multiplex PCR; the TCRdb copy retains only in-frame clones and omits some. The data show around 300,000 clones, almost 90% seen once. The treatment denotes: 15 to 20 received Ad26.COV2.S at low or high dose, single or two shots; several received placebo; per-sample allocation not given. Each sample was drawn 63 days after the first injection (of vaccine or placebo). The sequencing used peripheral blood, collected in a trial of Ad26.COV2.S vaccine versus placebo. These receptors came from a person aged 18-60 years who received the Ad26.COV2.S COVID-19 vaccine or a placebo.

The chain links TRBV28 to TRBJ1-1, with TRBD1 matching 7 bases. Germline assignment: CDR1 MDHEN and CDR2 SYDVKM. V lost 5 bases and J lost 5; bases outside the gene matches: 11. The CDR3 length is 15 residues. The CDR3 loop is CASSPLTGAWTEAFF. DNA of the CDR3: TGTGCCAGCAGTCCCCTCACAGGGGCATGGACTGAAGCTTTCTTT. The whole variable domain, remainder taken from reference TRBV28 and TRBJ1-1, is DVKVTQSSRYLVKRTGEKVFLECVQDMDHENMFWYRQDPGLGLRLIYFSYDVKMKEKGDIPEGYSVSREKKERFSLILESASTNQTSMYLCASSPLTGAWTEAFFGQGTRLTVV.

This sequence joins TRBV3-1 (or the pseudogene TRBV3-2) and TRBJ1-4; D is unclear. The CDR3 is 15 amino acids. Trimming pared 0 bases from V and 8 bases from J, leaving 13 bases between. Germline V gives CDR1 LGHDT, CDR2 YNNKEL (reference sequence). The CDR3 DNA follows: TGTGCCAGCAGCCAAGATGGCATGATTGGGGAAAAACTGTTTTTT. Translated: CASSQDGMIGEKLFF.

This clone occurred once. This chain links TRBV4-1 with TRBJ2-2; D call uncertain. Trimming removed 1 base from V and 8 bases from J, with 14 bases in between. CDR1 and CDR2 (germline): MGHRA, YSYEKL. The CDR3 contains 15 residues. The CDR3 region has the DNA TGCGCCAGCAGCCAAGCCTACCTCGGAGCTGGGGAGCTGTTTTTT. It codes for CASSQAYLGAGELFF.

This chain uses TRBV2 with TRBJ1-1, with 10 bases matching TRBD1. The V gene's germline CDR1 is SNHLY and CDR2 FYNNEI. The V gene end was trimmed by 6 bases and the J gene end by 0 bases; junction bases not matched to a gene: 10. The CDR3 has 17 residues. The CDR3 region is CASREDRGLRMNTEAFF. The CDR3 nucleotides read TGTGCCAGCAGGGAGGACAGGGGGTTAAGAATGAACACTGAAGCTTTCTTT.

The chain combines TRBV27 with TRBJ1-4, with D possibly TRBD1 on 5 matching bases. V was pared by 7 bases and J by 5 bases, with 20 bases between. Germline V gene sequence: CDR1 MNHEY, CDR2 SMNVEV (reference sequence). The CDR3 loop spans 16 amino acids. This chain's CDR3 is CASKGLRLGENEKLFF. Here the CDR3 DNA reads TGTGCCAGCAAGGGACTTCGGTTGGGGGAGAATGAAAAACTGTTTTTT.

With regard to this clone: Other DNA sequences from this sample encode an identical CDR3 as well. V usage is TRBV7-2 and J usage is TRBJ1-2; D is perhaps TRBD1 (5 bases). Trimming stripped 0 bases from V and 7 bases from J, with 15 bases between. Germline CDR1 reads SGHTA; CDR2 reads FQGNSA. The CDR3 totals 15 residues. The CDR3 bases are TGTGCCAGCAGCTTAGCGCGGGGACGAGAGGTTGGCTACACCTTC. Translation gives CASSLARGREVGYTF.

The chain carries TRBV4-2 and TRBJ1-1; TRBD1 matches at 8 bases. Germline trimming cut 1 base from V and 5 bases from J; bases unmatched to any gene: 18. This CDR3 is built from 19 residues. Germline V gives CDR1 LGHNA, CDR2 YNFKEQ. CDR3 nucleotides: TGTGCCAGCAGCCAAGCGACATTTTACAGACAGGGGATGGGGACTGAAGCTTTCTTT. Its protein is CASSQATFYRQGMGTEAFF.

The V gene is TRBV3-1 (or the pseudogene TRBV3-2), the J gene TRBJ2-5, with D possibly TRBD2 on 6 matching bases. The CDR3 length is 15 residues. In germline, CDR1 is LGHDT, CDR2 YNNKEL (reference sequence). Trimming left V 5 bases short and J 0 bases short, with 13 bases between. CDR3: CASSSAGRYQETQYF. CDR3 in DNA: TGTGCCAGCAGCTCTGCGGGAAGGTACCAAGAGACCCAGTACTTC.

The rearrangement uses TRBV7-2 and TRBJ1-2, with 8 bases fitting TRBD1. Germline CDR1 is SGHTA and CDR2 is FQGNSA. The V and J ends lost 5 bases and 4 bases, in that order; junction bases with no gene match: 6. This CDR3 comprises 14 residues. This CDR3 reads CASSLGTGVYGYTF. CDR3 bases: TGTGCCAGCAGCCTTGGGACAGGAGTCTATGGCTACACCTTC.

The rearrangement joins TRBV19 to TRBJ2-5; the match to TRBD1 covers 10 bases. V lost 5 bases and J lost 5; bases outside the gene matches: 11. In germline, CDR1 is LNHDA, CDR2 SQIVND (reference sequence). The CDR3 contains 16 residues. CDR3 nucleotide sequence: TGTGCCAGTAGTCCCTCGACAGGGGGCGTTCCCGAGACCCAGTACTTC. Its protein is CASSPSTGGVPETQYF.

This clone was observed a few times. The chain uses TRBV19 and TRBJ1-6; perhaps TRBD1 as D (5 bases). CDR1 is LNHDA and CDR2 is SQIVND in the germline V gene (reference sequence). V was cut by 4 bases and J by 7 bases, with 8 bases left in between. This CDR3 region has 13 residues. DNA for the CDR3: TGTGCCAGTAGTAACCGGGGGAATTCACCCCTCCACTTT. Translating gives CASSNRGNSPLHF.

The chain is built from TRBV5-6 and TRBJ1-2; D gene uncertain. Trimming took off 0 bases at V and 7 bases at J, with 13 bases between the two ends. CDR1 and CDR2 (germline): SGHDT, YYEEEE. The CDR3 runs 14 residues. For the CDR3, the DNA is TGTGCCAGCAGCTTGGGTACCTCAAACATTGGCTACACCTTC. Translation: CASSLGTSNIGYTF.

The gene calls are TRBV12-3 or TRBV12-4 and TRBJ1-2, with a possible D match to TRBD1 (5 bases). This CDR3 is 13 amino acids long. V lost 3 bases to trimming and J lost 5 bases, with 10 bases between them. CDR3 in amino acids: CASSFEGLYGYTF. CDR3 nucleotide sequence: TGTGCCAGCAGTTTTGAGGGGTTGTATGGCTACACCTTC.

The chain couples TRBV21-1 to TRBJ1-3; the DNA was not used to check the table's D call, TRBD1. TRBV21-1 is a pseudogene segment. This CDR3 has 12 amino acids. The CDR3 loop is CAIGAYGNTIYF. In nucleotides, the CDR3 is TGTGCCATAGGGGCATATGGAAACACCATATATTTT.

The V and J genes are TRBV2 and TRBJ1-5; no definite D call. Germline V CDR1 and CDR2: SNHLY, FYNNEI. V was cut by 8 bases and J by 0 bases, with 8 bases left in between. The CDR3 totals 13 residues. DNA of the CDR3: TGTGCCAGCGGCGCTTATAGCAATCAGCCCCAGCATTTT. This encodes CASGAYSNQPQHF. Using reference TRBV2 and TRBJ1-5 for the parts outside the CDR3, the full variable domain is EPEVTQTPSHQVTQMGQEVILRCVPISNHLYFYWYRQILGQKVEFLVSFYNNEISEKSEIFDDQFSVERPDGSNFTLKIRSTKLEDSAMYFCASGAYSNQPQHFGDGTRLSIL.

The chain combines TRBV5-5 with TRBJ1-1, with 7 bases identical to TRBD1. Germline V gene sequence: CDR1 SGHKS, CDR2 YYEKEE (reference sequence). The CDR3 covers 14 residues. V dropped 3 bases and J dropped 5; count of bases not matched to a gene: 7. The CDR3 is CASSWARGRTEAFF. Here the CDR3 DNA reads TGTGCCAGCAGCTGGGCGAGGGGGCGGACTGAAGCTTTCTTT.

The V gene is TRBV5-1, the J gene TRBJ2-3; 8 bases agree with TRBD2. After removal of 1 base from V and 2 bases from J, the junction contained 12 bases not matched to a gene. This CDR3 contains 18 residues. Germline-derived CDR1 and CDR2 are SGHRS and YFSETQ. The CDR3 here is CASSLLSLTSGPTDTQYF. The CDR3 DNA reads TGCGCCAGCAGCTTGCTCTCCCTTACTAGCGGCCCCACAGATACGCAGTATTTT.

This chain uses TRBV6-2 or TRBV6-3 with TRBJ2-1; D tentatively reads TRBD1 or TRBD2 (6 bases each). Per the germline V gene, CDR1 is MNHEY and CDR2 is SVGEGT. The V end lost 2 bases, the J end lost 4 bases, and 24 bases lay between the germline ends. The CDR3 contains 19 residues. The CDR3 is CASSYVGGRVDPFYNEQFF. CDR3 bases: TGTGCCAGCAGTTACGTGGGGGGCCGCGTCGACCCCTTTTACAATGAGCAGTTCTTC.

The table lists this clone with a count of one. The rearrangement uses TRBV4-3 and TRBJ2-1; D not certain. The V end lost 0 bases, the J end lost 3 bases, and 9 bases lay between the germline ends. This CDR3 is built from 15 residues. Germline V CDR1 and CDR2: LGHNA, YSLEER. The CDR3 protein is CASSQDFGNYNEQFF. The CDR3 DNA reads as TGCGCCAGCAGCCAAGATTTTGGAAACTACAATGAGCAGTTCTTC.

The rearrangement uses TRBV9 and TRBJ1-2, with 9 bases identical to TRBD1. V shed 3 bases, J shed 4 bases, and the junction held 7 bases outside the gene matches. Germline CDR1 is SGDLS and CDR2 is YYNGEE. This CDR3 region has 15 residues. The CDR3 sequence is CASSEAPQGAYGYTF. For the CDR3, the DNA is TGTGCCAGCAGCGAGGCCCCACAGGGGGCCTATGGCTACACCTTC.

This clone came up a few times. For the CDR3, the DNA is TGTGCCAGCAGCGGTGGGACAGGGAATTCACCCCTCCACTTT. This translates into CASSGGTGNSPLHF. J is TRBJ1-6 and V is TRBV9; 9 bases line up with TRBD1. This CDR3 has 14 amino acids. The V gene's germline CDR1 is SGDLS and CDR2 YYNGEE. The V segment lost 3 bases and the J segment 7 bases; nucleotides outside the gene matches: 2.

This clone was found once. V is TRBV7-2 and J is TRBJ2-1, with 9 bases that match TRBD2. The germline V gene has CDR1 SGHTA and CDR2 FQGNSA. V shed 5 bases, J shed 3 bases, and the junction held 8 bases outside the gene matches. The CDR3 is 16 residues long. The CDR3 bases are TGTGCCAGCAGCCCCATAGCGGGGGCCCTCTACAATGAGCAGTTCTTC. Amino acids: CASSPIAGALYNEQFF.

The rearrangement joins TRBV9 to TRBJ2-5; D possibly corresponds to TRBD2 (6 bases). The germline gives CDR1 SGDLS, CDR2 YYNGEE. V was shortened by 6 bases and J by 2 bases, with 20 bases between the two germline ends. CDR3 length equals 16 residues. This chain's CDR3 is CASTLGWGGEQETQYF. Here the CDR3 DNA reads TGTGCCAGCACCCTAGGGTGGGGCGGGGAACAAGAGACCCAGTACTTC.

The chain uses TRBV7-2 and TRBJ2-1, with 11 bases that match TRBD2. CDR3 length equals 15 residues. V gave up 4 bases and J gave up 9 bases; unmatched junction bases: 8. Per the germline V gene, CDR1 is SGHTA and CDR2 is FQGNSA. The DNA of the CDR3 is TGTGCCAGCAGCTACCCTAGCGGGAGGAGTGGTGAGCAGTTCTTC. This sequence encodes CASSYPSGRSGEQFF.

The rearrangement links TRBV6-6 to TRBJ1-1; maybe TRBD1 (5 bases). Deletions cut 7 bases from V and 9 bases from J, with 15 bases between. From germline, CDR1 is MNHNY and CDR2 SVGAGI (reference sequence). CDR3 length: 12 residues. CDR3 residues: CASIQQEIKAFF. In nucleotides, the CDR3 is TGTGCCAGCATCCAACAGGAAATCAAAGCTTTCTTT.

The CDR3: CASSQVGTGGSKNIQYF. The CDR3 nucleotides are TGCGCCAGCAGCCAAGTCGGGACAGGGGGCTCCAAAAACATTCAGTACTTC. The genes are TRBV4-3 and TRBJ2-4; 12 nucleotides agree with TRBD1. From germline, CDR1 is LGHNA and CDR2 YSLEER. Losses at the gene ends were 1 base for V and 2 bases for J; bases not matched to a gene: 3. This CDR3 is 17 amino acids long.

The chain links TRBV7-9 to TRBJ1-2, with 7 bases that match TRBD1. V dropped 6 bases and J dropped 3; count of bases not matched to a gene: 13. The CDR3 sequence is 16 residues long. In germline, CDR1 is SEHNR, CDR2 FQNEAQ (reference sequence). Written as DNA, the CDR3 is TGTGCCAGCAGTCCCGCGACAGGGCACGCGGACTATGGCTACACCTTC. It translates to CASSPATGHADYGYTF.

This clone was detected once. The J gene is TRBJ1-2, the V gene TRBV5-1, with D unresolved. Germline values: CDR1 SGHRS, CDR2 YFSETQ. V lost 0 bases and J 7 bases, leaving 10 bases between the germline ends. The CDR3 extends over 13 amino acids. The CDR3 region is CASSLVDQLGYTF. As DNA, the CDR3 is TGCGCCAGCAGCTTGGTCGACCAACTTGGCTACACCTTC.

This clone has just one count. The J gene is TRBJ2-2, the V gene TRBV7-9; D could derive from TRBD1 or TRBD2 (5 bases each). V shed 5 bases and J shed 6 bases, with 19 bases lying between them. The CDR3 runs 16 residues. Germline V lookup: CDR1 SEHNR, CDR2 FQNEAQ (reference sequence). CDR3 bases: TGTGCCAGCAGCCTCCCGGGACGGATCCCCCCCGGGGAGCTGTTTTTT. It encodes CASSLPGRIPPGELFF.

In this sample, this clone turned up once. The rearrangement uses TRBV29-1 and TRBJ2-2; D is unresolved. The CDR3 has 11 residues. Germline-derived CDR1 and CDR2 are SQVTM and ANQGSEA. V was shortened by 7 bases and J by 4 bases, with 7 bases between the two germline ends. The CDR3 region has the DNA TGCAGCGCGGTCGGCACCGGGGAGCTGTTTTTT. Translation gives CSAVGTGELFF.

Written as DNA, the CDR3 is TGTGCCAGCAGCTTAGAGGTTGGCGAGGAGGGTGGGGAGACCCAGTACTTC. Its translation is CASSLEVGEEGGETQYF. The gene calls are TRBV7-9 and TRBJ2-5; the D gene is possibly TRBD2 (6 bases). The CDR3 runs to 17 residues. Germline lookup yields CDR1 SEHNR and CDR2 FQNEAQ (reference sequence). The V end was cut by 1 base, the J end by 5 bases, with 20 bases between.

The chain employs TRBV6-2 or TRBV6-3 and TRBJ1-2; unclear D gene. Per the germline V gene, CDR1 is MNHEY and CDR2 is SVGEGT. The CDR3 spans 14 residues. The V and J ends lost 0 bases and 6 bases respectively, with 11 bases between them. The CDR3 DNA follows: TGTGCCAGCAGTTACTCGTCGGCCTTCAATGGCTACACCTTC. It encodes CASSYSSAFNGYTF.